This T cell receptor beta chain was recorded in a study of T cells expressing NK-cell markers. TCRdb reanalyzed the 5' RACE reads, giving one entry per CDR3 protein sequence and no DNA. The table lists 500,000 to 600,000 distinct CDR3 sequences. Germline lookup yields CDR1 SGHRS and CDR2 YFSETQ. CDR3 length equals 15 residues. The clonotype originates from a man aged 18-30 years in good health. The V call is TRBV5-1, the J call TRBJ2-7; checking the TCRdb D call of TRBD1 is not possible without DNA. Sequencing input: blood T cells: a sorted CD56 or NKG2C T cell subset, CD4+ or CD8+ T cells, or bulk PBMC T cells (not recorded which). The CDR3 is CASSNPWTGRDEQYF.